This T cell receptor beta chain appears in the sequencing data of a study of memory CD4+ T cells and cytomegalovirus serostatus. General observations from the study: Median bootstrapped AUC for CMV status was approximately 0.95 originally, roughly 0.92 US-trained.

Single viable CD3+CD4+CD8-CD45RO+ cells were sorted as the memory CD4+ T cells. TCRdb's table, derived via immunoSEQ multiplex PCR, lists solely in-frame clones and lacks some. The sample comprises 41,000 or so clones, more than 75% of which are singletons, and about 0.79% rests with the top ten. This clone was picked up a small number of times. Antigen: not known. The CDR3 is 13 residues long. Deletions cut 0 bases from V and 0 bases from J, with 3 bases between. Germline V gene lookup returns CDR1 SGHAT and CDR2 FQNNGV. The chain joins TRBV11-2 to TRBJ2-7; D not certain. The source material was memory CD4+ T cells from blood. The sequence derives from an adult in good health and CMV-seronegative. The CDR3 DNA reads TGTGCCAGCAGCTTAGAATTCTCCTACGAGCAGTACTTC. Protein product: CASSLEFSYEQYF.